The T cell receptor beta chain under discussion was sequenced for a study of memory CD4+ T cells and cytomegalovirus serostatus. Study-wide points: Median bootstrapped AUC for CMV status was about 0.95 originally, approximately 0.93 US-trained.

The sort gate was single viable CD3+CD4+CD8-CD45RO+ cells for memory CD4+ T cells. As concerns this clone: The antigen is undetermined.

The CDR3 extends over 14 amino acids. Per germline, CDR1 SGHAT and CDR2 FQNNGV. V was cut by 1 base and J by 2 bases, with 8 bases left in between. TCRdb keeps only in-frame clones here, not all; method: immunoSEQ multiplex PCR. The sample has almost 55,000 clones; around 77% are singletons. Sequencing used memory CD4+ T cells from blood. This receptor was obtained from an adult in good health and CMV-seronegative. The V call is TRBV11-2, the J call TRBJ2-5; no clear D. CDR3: CASSLGNLQETQYF. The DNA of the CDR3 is TGTGCCAGCAGCTTAGGGAACTTACAAGAGACCCAGTACTTC.